This TCR beta chain is drawn from a study of cytomegalovirus exposure and HLA in healthy donors. Study in general: The roughly 130 validation repertoires used the same platform as the roughly 720 first-cohort repertoires (as reported by a later analysis).

Clones were read by immunoSEQ multiplex PCR, and TCRdb kept only the in-frame ones, dropping some. Of around 90,000 clones detected, roughly 84% appear once; the ten largest clones hold around 10%. In the case of this clone: Its antigen is not identified.

Whole-study findings and limits: Rarity held for most TCR sequences, but there were some public TCRs that occurred in many donors. About 180 TCR beta chains were listed as cytomegalovirus-associated. Reported results showed that the classifier diagnosed cytomegalovirus status with high specificity and sensitivity.

The junction had 11 bases not matched to a gene; V was cut back by 3 bases and J by 0 bases. Germline V gene lookup returns CDR1 KGHSH and CDR2 LQKENI. The CDR3 contains 19 residues. This receptor was taken from a woman between 18 and 29 years old in good health and CMV-seropositive. The sample consisted of PBMCs. The chain has TRBV18 and TRBJ2-3; 11 bases match TRBD2. CDR3 region: CASSPRASGGSSSTDTQYF. CDR3 coding DNA: TGTGCCAGCTCACCCCGGGCTAGCGGGGGGTCCTCTAGCACAGATACGCAGTATTTT.